The entry below describes one T cell receptor (beta chain). Its antigen remains unidentified. This sample was included in a study of T cell responses to AZD1222 COVID-19 vaccine. Study-level points and caveats: Spike regions recognized by vaccine-associated CD4 TCRs spanned the protein, led by 160-218 and 743-854. After the peak T cell response, and only then, were repertoires sampled.

The assay was immunoSEQ multiplex PCR, and TCRdb's table has in-frame clones only and misses some. The sample includes 100,000 to 150,000 clones, around nine tenths of them seen just once. The source of this sequence is an adult in good health. The sample in question was peripheral blood, obtained on day 0 of AZD1222 vaccination.

The CDR3 loop reads CASKGRGGEAYGYTF. The CDR3 DNA is TGTGCCAGTAAAGGGAGGGGAGGAGAGGCCTATGGCTACACCTTC. J is TRBJ1-2 and V is TRBV19, with D possibly being TRBD1 (5 bases). The CDR3 totals 15 residues. Looked up from germline, CDR1 is LNHDA and CDR2 is SQIVND (reference sequence). V was clipped by 7 bases and J by 4 bases, with 19 bases between them.